One sample yielded the 18 T cell receptor beta chains listed below, sequenced in a study of response to subunit inactivated influenza vaccine. One entry per CDR3 protein results from TCRdb running MiXCR on the RT-PCR reads. This table holds over 800,000 distinct CDR3 sequences, less than 25% found once. This material consisted of PBMCs from blood, taken about 5 days after vaccination. These receptors were taken from a man over 45 who received an inactivated influenza vaccine.

This clonotype was observed many times. The chain carries TRBV20-1 and TRBJ2-7, with D perhaps matching TRBD1 (5 bases). The germline V gene has CDR1 DFQATT and CDR2 SNEGSKA (reference sequence). The CDR3 spans 14 residues. The V end was cut by 3 bases, the J end by 6 bases, with 18 bases between. The CDR3 spells CSASATGATGEQYF. CDR3 DNA sequence: TGCAGTGCTAGTGCCACAGGAGCCACGGGCGAGCAGTACTTC.

The chain uses TRBV5-5 and TRBJ1-3, with D tentatively TRBD1 (6 bases). V lost 3 bases and J 0 bases, leaving 16 bases between the germline ends. CDR3 length: 17 amino acids. The germline CDR1 and CDR2 sequences are SGHKS and YYEKEE (reference sequence). This chain's CDR3 is CASSSRQAFFSGNTIYF. The CDR3 region has the DNA TGTGCCAGCAGCTCGAGACAGGCCTTTTTCTCTGGAAACACCATATATTTT. The complete variable domain, with remaining parts taken from reference TRBV5-5 and TRBJ1-3, reads DAGVTQSPTHLIKTRGQQVTLRCSPISGHKSVSWYQQVLGQGPQFIFQYYEKEERGRGNFPDRFSARQFPNYSSELNVNALLLGDSALYLCASSSRQAFFSGNTIYFGEGSWLTVV.

The gene calls are TRBV7-2 and TRBJ2-5; 14 bases are a match to TRBD2. The germline gives CDR1 SGHTA, CDR2 FQGNSA. Trimming at V came to 5 bases and at J to 5 bases, leaving 7 bases not matched to a gene. The CDR3 totals 16 residues. CDR3: CASSQGLAGDRETQYF. Written as DNA, the CDR3 is TGTGCCAGCAGCCAGGGACTAGCGGGGGATAGGGAGACCCAGTACTTC.

The chain links TRBV20-1 to TRBJ2-1, with 14 bases lining up with TRBD2. The CDR3 spans 19 residues. Germline lookup yields CDR1 DFQATT and CDR2 SNEGSKA (reference sequence). V lost 1 base to trimming and J lost 1 base; unmatched junction nucleotides: 9. CDR3 DNA sequence: TGCAGTGCTAGAGCCGGGACTAGCGGGAGTAGAGGGTCCTACAATGAGCAGTTCTTC. Amino acid sequence: CSARAGTSGSRGSYNEQFF.

This chain joins TRBV2 and TRBJ1-5; TRBD1 is a possible D gene (5 bases). V was pared by 2 bases and J by 4 bases, with 6 bases between. This CDR3 is 13 amino acids long. From germline, CDR1 is SNHLY and CDR2 FYNNEI. The CDR3 DNA sequence: TGTGCCAGCAGTGAAAAGGGGAATCAGCCCCAGCATTTT. Its translation is CASSEKGNQPQHF.

The V call is TRBV20-1, the J call TRBJ1-5; 9 bases agree with TRBD1. J was trimmed by 5 bases and V by 6 bases; bases with no gene match: 8. The germline gives CDR1 DFQATT, CDR2 SNEGSKA (reference sequence). This CDR3 region has 14 residues. This chain's CDR3 is CSANLGTGYQPQHF. For the CDR3, the DNA is TGCAGTGCCAACCTTGGGACAGGGTATCAGCCCCAGCATTTT.

This clonotype was counted only a few times. The chain uses TRBV10-3 and TRBJ2-2; 9 bases match TRBD1. Germline CDR1 ENHRY, CDR2 SYGVKD. V shed 2 bases, J shed 7 bases, and the junction held 5 bases outside the gene matches. CDR3 size: 15 residues. CDR3 bases: TGTGCCATCAGTGAGAACACAGGGGGCATCGGGGAGCTGTTTTTT. This sequence encodes CAISENTGGIGELFF.

This clonotype was seen a handful of times. J is TRBJ2-3 and V is TRBV7-6; the D gene is possibly TRBD1 (6 bases). This CDR3 is 14 amino acids long. Germline V gives CDR1 SGHVS, CDR2 FNYEAQ. Trimming pared 1 base from V and 3 bases from J, leaving 8 bases between. As DNA, the CDR3 is TGTGCCAGCAGCTTAGGGACAGAGACAGATACGCAGTATTTT. Translation gives CASSLGTETDTQYF. The variable domain in full, completed from reference TRBV7-6 and TRBJ2-3, reads GAGVSQSPRYKVTKRGQDVALRCDPISGHVSLYWYRQALGQGPEFLTYFNYEAQQDKSGLPNDRFSAERPEGSISTLTIQRTEQRDSAMYRCASSLGTETDTQYFGPGTRLTVL.

The chain combines TRBV20-1 with TRBJ2-1, with D perhaps being TRBD1 or TRBD2 (5 bases each). The ends were cut back, 1 base at V and 0 bases at J, with 16 bases in the middle. The CDR3 contains 17 residues. CDR1 and CDR2 from the germline V gene are DFQATT and SNEGSKA (reference sequence). The CDR3 spells CSARGFGTASSYNEQFF. In DNA, the CDR3 is TGCAGTGCTAGAGGATTCGGGACGGCAAGCTCCTACAATGAGCAGTTCTTC.

This clonotype was observed a few times. CDR3 amino acids: CASSYPGLAQPQHF. The DNA for the CDR3 is TGTGCCAGCAGTTATCCGGGACTTGCGCAGCCCCAGCATTTT. The chain recombines TRBV6-2 or TRBV6-3 with TRBJ1-5, with a tentative D call TRBD1 (5 bases). Germline V gene sequence: CDR1 MNHEY, CDR2 SVGEGT. The V end lost 3 bases, the J end lost 7 bases, and 13 bases lay between the germline ends. This CDR3 is built from 14 residues.

The chain employs TRBV7-6 and TRBJ2-7; D might be TRBD1 (5 bases). This CDR3 comprises 15 residues. CDR1 and CDR2 from the germline V gene are SGHVS and FNYEAQ. The V gene lost 7 bases and the J gene lost 1 base, with 17 bases spanning the gap. The CDR3 DNA reads TGTGCCAGCACCCTGCAGACAGCACCTTCCTACGAGCAGTACTTC. This sequence encodes CASTLQTAPSYEQYF.

The J gene is TRBJ2-5, the V gene TRBV5-1; TRBD2 aligns across 10 bases. Germline CDR1 and CDR2: SGHRS and YFSETQ. Trimming took 1 base from V and 5 from J; bases not matched to a gene: 5. The CDR3 contains 15 residues. The DNA for the CDR3 is TGCGCCAGCAGCTTGAGCGGGGGGGCCGGTGAGACCCAGTACTTC. Translating gives CASSLSGGAGETQYF.

The chain is built from TRBV4-2 and TRBJ2-5, with 7 bases aligning to TRBD1. Per germline, CDR1 LGHNA and CDR2 YNFKEQ. There are 15 residues in the CDR3. Germline trimming cut 1 base from V and 2 bases from J; bases unmatched to any gene: 4. CDR3 residues: CASSQVGTEQETQYF. For the CDR3, the DNA is TGTGCCAGCAGCCAAGTCGGGACAGAACAAGAGACCCAGTACTTC.

The J gene is TRBJ1-2, the V gene TRBV29-1; the match to TRBD1 covers 7 bases. Germline V gene lookup returns CDR1 SQVTM and CDR2 ANQGSEA. V lost 2 bases to trimming and J lost 3 bases; unmatched junction nucleotides: 6. The CDR3 totals 14 residues. CDR3: CSVELRDSHYGYTF. In DNA, the CDR3 is TGCAGCGTTGAACTCCGGGACAGCCACTATGGCTACACCTTC.

The rearrangement joins TRBV12-3 or TRBV12-4 to TRBJ2-1; 12 bases line up with TRBD2. V lost 2 bases and J lost 2; bases outside the gene matches: 7. The CDR3 totals 18 residues. CDR3 sequence: CASSLIGSSGGAYNEQFF. The CDR3 region has the DNA TGTGCCAGCAGTTTAATAGGCTCTAGCGGGGGGGCCTACAATGAGCAGTTCTTC.

This clonotype was counted between two and nine times. V gene TRBV20-1 combines with J gene TRBJ2-7, with TRBD2 identical over 10 bases. CDR3 length: 15 amino acids. The V gene's germline CDR1 is DFQATT and CDR2 SNEGSKA (reference sequence). V lost 0 bases to trimming and J lost 4 bases; unmatched junction nucleotides: 6. The CDR3 reads CSARDGTSGKYEQYF. DNA for the CDR3: TGCAGTGCTAGAGATGGCACTAGCGGGAAATACGAGCAGTACTTC.

The rearrangement uses TRBV7-2 and TRBJ1-3; D unresolved. This CDR3 region has 13 residues. Germline CDR1 is SGHTA and CDR2 is FQGNSA. The V end lost 5 bases, the J end lost 8 bases, and 13 bases lay between the germline ends. The CDR3 reads CASSESRTHTIYF. The CDR3 DNA sequence: TGTGCCAGCAGCGAATCTAGGACCCACACCATATATTTT.

This clonotype was picked up many times. The V and J genes are TRBV6-1 and TRBJ2-3; 12 bases are shared with TRBD2. The V and J ends lost 6 bases and 9 bases, in that order; junction bases with no gene match: 7. Per germline, CDR1 MNHNS and CDR2 SASEGT. This CDR3 region has 14 residues. The CDR3 region is CASSRLAGVITQYF. The CDR3 DNA is TGTGCCAGCAGCCGACTAGCGGGGGTCATAACGCAGTATTTT.